The 9 T cell receptor beta chains below come from one sample, sequenced in a study of T cell responses to AZD1222 COVID-19 vaccine. Some clones are missing from TCRdb's copy, which holds only in-frame ones; the method was immunoSEQ multiplex PCR. The sample has roughly 130,000 clones; 70% to 90% are singletons. The specimen comprised peripheral blood, sampled on day 0 of AZD1222 vaccination. The receptors stem from an adult in good health.

This clone was found a few times. The chain links TRBV7-8 to TRBJ1-5; 9 bases agree with TRBD1. The CDR3 is 14 amino acids. Germline V lookup: CDR1 SGHVS, CDR2 FQNEAQ. J lost 5 bases, V lost 5 bases, and 4 bases had no gene match. This CDR3 is CASSARTGDQPQHF. DNA for the CDR3: TGTGCCAGCAGCGCCAGGACAGGGGATCAGCCCCAGCATTTT.

The table lists this clone with a few counts. The chain combines TRBV9 with TRBJ2-5; TRBD2 matches 7 bases. Looked up from germline, CDR1 is SGDLS and CDR2 is YYNGEE. This CDR3 region has 17 residues. Trimming took 0 bases from V and 0 from J; bases not matched to a gene: 8. CDR3 in DNA: TGTGCCAGCAGCGTAGAAACTAGCGTTGGGTACCAAGAGACCCAGTACTTC. The encoded protein is CASSVETSVGYQETQYF.

This chain connects TRBV11-2 to TRBJ2-3; 10 bases are a match to TRBD2. Per germline, CDR1 SGHAT and CDR2 FQNNGV. The junction had 11 bases not matched to a gene; V was cut back by 2 bases and J by 6 bases. This CDR3 contains 17 residues. The CDR3 region is CASSLSRLAGVTDTQYF. The CDR3 coding sequence is TGTGCCAGCAGCTTATCCCGACTAGCGGGCGTTACGGATACGCAGTATTTT. The full variable domain, completed using reference TRBV11-2 and TRBJ2-3, is EAGVAQSPRYKIIEKRQSVAFWCNPISGHATLYWYQQILGQGPKLLIQFQNNGVVDDSQLPKDRFSAERLKGVDSTLKIQPAKLEDSAVYLCASSLSRLAGVTDTQYFGPGTRLTVL.

The V gene is TRBV24-1, the J gene TRBJ2-7, with TRBD2 matching 9 bases. This CDR3 comprises 18 residues. The V and J ends lost 9 bases and 5 bases, in that order; junction bases with no gene match: 22. Germline CDR1 and CDR2: KGHDR and SFDVKD. CDR3 sequence (DNA): TGTGCCACCTCGGCAGGTGGGAAGGGAAGCGGGAGGTGGGACGAGCAGTACTTC. Protein product: CATSAGGKGSGRWDEQYF.

The CDR3 region is CASSIPGQGAPGANVLTF. In DNA, the CDR3 is TGCGCCAGCAGCATTCCGGGACAGGGGGCGCCAGGGGCCAACGTCCTGACTTTC. The genes are TRBV5-1 and TRBJ2-6; 12 positions agree with TRBD1. The J segment lost 4 bases and the V segment lost 4 bases, leaving 9 bases of the junction unmatched. Germline V gives CDR1 SGHRS, CDR2 YFSETQ. There are 18 residues in the CDR3. Based on the CDR3 plus reference TRBV5-1 and TRBJ2-6, the full variable domain is KAGVTQTPRYLIKTRGQQVTLSCSPISGHRSVSWYQQTPGQGLQFLFEYFSETQRNKGNFPGRFSGRQFSNSRSEMNVSTLELGDSALYLCASSIPGQGAPGANVLTFGAGSRLTVL.

The rearrangement links TRBV7-9 to TRBJ2-5; possibly TRBD1 or TRBD2 for D (6 bases each). Germline-derived CDR1 and CDR2 are SEHNR and FQNEAQ (reference sequence). The CDR3 covers 15 residues. The ends were cut back, 1 base at V and 2 bases at J, with 11 bases in the middle. Written as DNA, the CDR3 is TGTGCCAGCAGCTTAGGAGGGGGGCCACAAGAGACCCAGTACTTC. It is translated as CASSLGGGPQETQYF.

The chain uses TRBV4-3 and TRBJ2-7; maybe TRBD2 (6 bases). V was shortened by 3 bases and J by 6 bases, with 18 bases between the two germline ends. There are 15 residues in the CDR3. The V gene's germline CDR1 is LGHNA and CDR2 YSLEER. CDR3 DNA: TGCGCCAGCAGCCAGGGGACTGGGCTTTATGCCGAGCAGTACTTC. This codes for CASSQGTGLYAEQYF.

The chain employs TRBV12-5 and TRBJ1-1, with D possibly being TRBD1 (6 bases). Germline assignment: CDR1 LGHNT and CDR2 FRNRAP. V lost 1 base to trimming and J lost 4 bases, with 10 bases between them. The CDR3 extends over 14 amino acids. The chain's CDR3 is CASGLAHRATEAFF. DNA of the CDR3: TGTGCTAGTGGTTTGGCACACAGGGCCACTGAAGCTTTCTTT.

This clone occurred once. The chain couples TRBV4-1 to TRBJ2-4; D may be TRBD1 or TRBD2 (5 bases each). Germline CDR1 is MGHRA and CDR2 is YSYEKL. This CDR3 is 17 amino acids long. V shed 1 base and J shed 5 bases, with 18 bases lying between them. As DNA, the CDR3 is TGCGCCAGCAGCCAAGTCGTGCGGAGGCAGGGCGAAAACATTCAGTACTTC. The encoded protein is CASSQVVRRQGENIQYF.